A single sample is the source of the 26 T cell receptor beta chains below, sequenced in a study of immune evolution from preneoplasia to lung adenocarcinoma. The method was immunoSEQ multiplex PCR; TCRdb's version includes in-frame clones alone and lacks a portion of them. Of approximately 3,000 clones in the sample, 73% were seen once. The sequencing input was FFPE minimally invasive lung adenocarcinoma tissue. The receptors were gathered from a person between 60 and 79 years old with lung adenocarcinoma.

This chain links TRBV9 with TRBJ2-7; D tentatively reads TRBD1 or TRBD2 (6 bases each). Trimming took off 7 bases at V and 3 bases at J, with 14 bases between the two ends. The CDR3 has 13 amino acids. Germline-derived CDR1 and CDR2 are SGDLS and YYNGEE. The CDR3 bases are TGTGCCAGCGGAGGGGGTCTTAACTACGAGCAGTACTTC. Its translation is CASGGGLNYEQYF.

The gene calls are TRBV5-6 and TRBJ2-7; D uncertain. Trimming took off 4 bases at V and 4 bases at J, with 6 bases between the two ends. CDR3 length: 11 residues. Per germline, CDR1 SGHDT and CDR2 YYEEEE. CDR3 DNA sequence: TGTGCCAGCAGCCAGCAGTACGAGCAGTACTTC. It translates to CASSQQYEQYF.

This clone was seen a handful of times. The J gene is TRBJ1-5, the V gene TRBV5-7, with D uncertain. TRBV5-7 qualifies as an ORF whose function is uncertain. Trimming removed 2 bases from V and 6 bases from J, with 9 bases in between. This CDR3 has 13 amino acids. In nucleotides, the CDR3 is TGTGCCAGCAGCTTCAGCGATCTTCAGCCCCAGCATTTT. The encoded protein is CASSFSDLQPQHF.

The V and J genes are TRBV7-2 and TRBJ2-7; a possible D gene is TRBD1 (6 bases). The CDR3 consists of 13 residues. CDR1 and CDR2 from the germline V gene are SGHTA and FQGNSA. CDR3 residues: CAVGDTGGSEQYF. The CDR3 nucleotides read TGTGCAGTAGGGGACACAGGTGGTAGCGAGCAGTACTTC.

This chain connects TRBV27 to TRBJ2-7; D ambiguous. CDR3 length: 14 amino acids. In germline, CDR1 is MNHEY, CDR2 SMNVEV (reference sequence). Deletions cut 0 bases from V and 5 bases from J, with 11 bases between. CDR3 DNA sequence: TGTGCCAGCAGTTTATCCCCCAGGTCCCACGAGCAGTACTTC. Translation: CASSLSPRSHEQYF.

This clone was detected only a few times. The chain is built from TRBV25-1 and TRBJ2-2; 14 bases map to TRBD2. Losses at the gene ends were 6 bases for V and 3 bases for J; bases not matched to a gene: 0. CDR1 is MGHDK, CDR2 SYGVNS, per germline. There are 15 residues in the CDR3. The CDR3 protein is CASRTSGRDTGELFF. The CDR3 bases are TGTGCCAGCAGGACTAGCGGGAGGGACACCGGGGAGCTGTTTTTT.

The rearrangement joins TRBV30 to TRBJ1-2; D call uncertain. V dropped 7 bases and J dropped 4 bases, with 4 bases sitting between them. The germline V gene encodes CDR1 GTSNPN and CDR2 SVGIG (reference sequence). CDR3 size: 9 residues. As DNA, the CDR3 is TGTGCCTCTTCCTATGGCTACACCTTC. It codes for CASSYGYTF.

This clone was observed a single time. The rearrangement links TRBV15 to TRBJ1-1, with 7 bases fitting TRBD1. Looked up from germline, CDR1 is LNHNV and CDR2 is YYDKDF (reference sequence). Trimming took 3 bases from V and 7 from J; bases not matched to a gene: 8. The CDR3 is made up of 14 amino acids. Written as DNA, the CDR3 is TGTGCCACCAGCAGGTACAGGGGCGGACATGAAGCTTTCTTT. Translating it yields CATSRYRGGHEAFF.

Only a few counts were recorded for this clone. In the same sample, other DNA sequences code for this CDR3. The chain has TRBV29-1 and TRBJ2-7; 8 bases fit TRBD2. V dropped 6 bases and J dropped 1; count of bases not matched to a gene: 5. The CDR3 runs to 13 residues. Germline V lookup: CDR1 SQVTM, CDR2 ANQGSEA. This CDR3 reads CSVGSGTSYEQYF. CDR3 in DNA: TGCAGCGTAGGTAGCGGGACATCCTACGAGCAGTACTTC.

This clone was seen just once. CDR3 sequence (DNA): TGCGCCAGCAGCCATGACAGGGATCAGCCCCAGCATTTT. Its translation is CASSHDRDQPQHF. The chain employs TRBV4-1 and TRBJ1-5; 7 bases match TRBD1. V gave up 3 bases and J gave up 5 bases; unmatched junction bases: 1. Per the germline V gene, CDR1 is MGHRA and CDR2 is YSYEKL. The CDR3 sequence is 13 residues long.

CDR3: CASSLQGNEQFF. For the CDR3, the DNA is TGTGCCAGCAGCCTACAGGGCAATGAGCAGTTCTTC. The chain carries TRBV7-3 and TRBJ2-1, with TRBD1 as a possible D gene (6 bases). The CDR3 spans 12 residues. The V and J ends lost 5 bases and 6 bases respectively, with 8 bases between them. The germline CDR1 and CDR2 sequences are SGHTA and FQGTGA.

On this clone: An end of the junction differs from the germline gene, which may be a read error. The V and J genes are TRBV11-2 and TRBJ2-7; 11 positions match TRBD2. Per germline, CDR1 SGHAT and CDR2 FQNNGV. The CDR3 has 14 residues. The CDR3 protein is CASSLGTSGYEQYF. The CDR3 DNA reads TGTGCTAGCAGCTTAGGGACTAGCGGCTACGAGCAGTACTTC.

This clone was detected once. The chain links TRBV9 to TRBJ1-1, with D perhaps TRBD1 (6 bases). Germline V gene data show CDR1 as SGDLS and CDR2 as YYNGEE. The CDR3 length is 13 residues. Between the trimmed V and J ends, which lost 7 bases and 1 base, there was a span of 11 bases. CDR3 sequence (DNA): TGTGCCAGCGCCCAGACAGGGAACACTGAAGCTTTCTTT. This encodes CASAQTGNTEAFF.

V usage is TRBV4-1 and J usage is TRBJ1-1; tentative D call: TRBD1 (6 bases). CDR3 length: 14 amino acids. CDR1 and CDR2 from the germline V gene are MGHRA and YSYEKL. Trimming removed 1 base from V and 4 bases from J, with 10 bases in between. The chain's CDR3 is CASSQGRTVTEAFF. The CDR3 DNA sequence: TGCGCCAGCAGCCAAGGAAGGACAGTCACTGAAGCTTTCTTT.

The chain couples TRBV14 to TRBJ2-1; either TRBD1 or TRBD2 may fit D (5 bases each). The germline CDR1 and CDR2 sequences are SGHDN and FVKESK. Trimming removed 7 bases from V and 12 bases from J, with 19 bases in between. The CDR3 is 13 residues long. The CDR3: CASNRDDGMVQFF. The CDR3, as DNA: TGTGCCAGCAACCGGGACGACGGAATGGTGCAGTTCTTC.

This clone was seen more than once but under ten times. The chain links TRBV21-1 to TRBJ2-7; the table's TRBD2 call for D was not verified on the DNA. TRBV21-1 is noted as a pseudogene. The CDR3 sequence is 17 residues long. CDR3 sequence reads: CASSKGHQREGRYEQYF. The CDR3 DNA follows: TGTGCCAGCAGCAAAGGCCACCAGCGGGAGGGCCGGTACGAGCAGTACTTC.

The gene calls are TRBV11-2 and TRBJ2-1; D may be TRBD2 (6 bases). This CDR3 has 15 residues. V was shortened by 4 bases and J by 8 bases, with 18 bases between the two germline ends. In germline, CDR1 is SGHAT, CDR2 FQNNGV. CDR3 sequence (DNA): TGTGCCAGCAGCTCCCGTGCATCCCGGGACTATGAGCAGTTCTTC. Protein: CASSSRASRDYEQFF.

This clone was seen once. The CDR3 nucleotides are TGTGCCACCGGTCAGCTAGCGGGAGCCGGAGAGCAGTACTTC. Its translation is CATGQLAGAGEQYF. The V gene is TRBV15, the J gene TRBJ2-7, with 10 nucleotides matching TRBD2. CDR3 length: 14 residues. The J segment lost 7 bases and the V segment lost 8 bases, leaving 11 bases of the junction unmatched. The germline CDR1 and CDR2 sequences are LNHNV and YYDKDF (reference sequence).

This clone was seen more than once but under ten times. The V gene is TRBV30, the J gene TRBJ2-7; D may be TRBD1 (5 bases). Trimming shortened V by 4 bases and J by 6 bases, and 19 bases separated the two germline ends. Germline V gene lookup returns CDR1 GTSNPN and CDR2 SVGIG (reference sequence). The CDR3 spans 14 residues. CDR3 amino acids: CAWKWGRLNPEQYF. The CDR3 region has the DNA TGTGCCTGGAAATGGGGCAGGTTGAACCCCGAGCAGTACTTC.

The chain employs TRBV28 and TRBJ1-2; 8 nucleotides match TRBD1. The CDR3 covers 11 residues. V shed 5 bases and J 13 bases; nucleotides not matched to a gene: 6. The germline CDR1 and CDR2 sequences are MDHEN and SYDVKM. CDR3 in amino acids: CASSRRTGPTF. In nucleotides, the CDR3 is TGTGCCAGCAGTCGCAGGACAGGGCCCACCTTC.

This clone was seen a single time. The chain combines TRBV11-3 with TRBJ1-4; the D gene is possibly TRBD1 (5 bases). This CDR3 region has 15 residues. V was clipped by 1 base and J by 3 bases, with 9 bases between them. Germline assignment: CDR1 SGHNT and CDR2 YENEEA. The CDR3 region is CASSLGQNSNEKLFF. In DNA form, the CDR3 reads TGTGCCAGCAGCTTAGGACAGAATTCTAATGAAAAACTGTTTTTT.

The V gene is TRBV6-4, the J gene TRBJ2-5, with 8 bases that match TRBD2. Germline CDR1 is MRHNA and CDR2 is SNTAGT. V shed 3 bases and J 4 bases; nucleotides not matched to a gene: 7. This CDR3 contains 15 residues. In DNA, the CDR3 is TGTGCCAGCAGTGAAATGGCGGGAGGTCTAGAGACCCAGTACTTC. This sequence encodes CASSEMAGGLETQYF.

The V gene is TRBV6-1, the J gene TRBJ2-7; no definite D call. V was cut by 2 bases and J by 1 base, with 12 bases left in between. The CDR3 contains 15 residues. In germline, CDR1 is MNHNS, CDR2 SASEGT. CDR3 sequence: CASSEQYGSSYEQYF. The CDR3 DNA reads as TGTGCCAGCAGTGAACAATACGGGTCGTCCTACGAGCAGTACTTC.

This chain links TRBV6-4 with TRBJ2-7; D is perhaps TRBD1 or TRBD2 (5 bases each). The germline V gene has CDR1 MRHNA and CDR2 SNTAGT. This CDR3 region has 13 residues. With 6 bases removed from V and 3 bases from J, the gap between germline ends came to 12 bases. For the CDR3, the DNA is TGTGCCAGCAGCCAGGAGAGGGGCTACGAGCAGTACTTC. It translates to CASSQERGYEQYF.

This clone came up a few times. This chain uses TRBV11-2 with TRBJ2-7; TRBD2 matches 8 bases. The length of the CDR3 is 13 residues. V gave up 3 bases and J gave up 3 bases; unmatched junction bases: 1. CDR1 is SGHAT and CDR2 is FQNNGV in the germline V gene. The CDR3 nucleotides are TGTGCCAGCAGCTTGGGGACTAGCTACGAGCAGTACTTC. Translated: CASSLGTSYEQYF.

The V call is TRBV4-1, the J call TRBJ2-7; 14 bases match TRBD2. The trim removed 2 bases at V and 5 bases at J, leaving 20 bases unmatched. The CDR3 is made up of 21 amino acids. CDR1 and CDR2 from the germline V gene are MGHRA and YSYEKL. CDR3 sequence: CASSQPPLGTSGRRSWDEQYF. CDR3 bases: TGCGCCAGCAGCCAACCTCCCCTTGGGACTAGCGGGAGAAGAAGCTGGGACGAGCAGTACTTC.